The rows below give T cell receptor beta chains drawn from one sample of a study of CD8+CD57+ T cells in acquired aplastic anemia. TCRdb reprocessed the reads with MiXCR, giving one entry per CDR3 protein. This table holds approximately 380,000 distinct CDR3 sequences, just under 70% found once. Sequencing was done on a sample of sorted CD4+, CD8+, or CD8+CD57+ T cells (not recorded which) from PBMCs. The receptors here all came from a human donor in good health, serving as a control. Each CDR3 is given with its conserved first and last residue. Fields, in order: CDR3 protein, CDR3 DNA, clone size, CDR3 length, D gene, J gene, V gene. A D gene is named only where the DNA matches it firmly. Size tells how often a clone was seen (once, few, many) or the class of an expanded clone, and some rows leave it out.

CDR3 protein: CSATGHSNYGYTF
CDR3 DNA: TGCAGTGCTACCGGACATTCTAACTATGGCTACACCTTC
clone size: once
CDR3 length: 13
D gene: -
J gene: TRBJ1-2
V gene: TRBV20-1

CDR3 protein: CASTLGIHTQYF
CDR3 DNA: TGTGCCAGCACCTTAGGCATCCATACGCAGTATTTT
clone size: -
CDR3 length: 12
D gene: -
J gene: TRBJ2-3
V gene: TRBV5-6

CDR3 protein: CASSQGTAWGATF
CDR3 DNA: TGTGCCAGCAGCCAAGGGACAGCGTGGGGGGCCACCTTC
clone size: -
CDR3 length: 13
D gene: TRBD1
J gene: TRBJ1-2
V gene: TRBV7-8

CDR3 protein: CASSLTVGTGELFF
CDR3 DNA: TGTGCCAGCAGTTTAACTGTGGGCACCGGGGAGCTGTTTTTT
clone size: -
CDR3 length: 14
D gene: -
J gene: TRBJ2-2
V gene: TRBV7-4

CDR3 protein: CASSGGTLGGYTLTF
CDR3 DNA: TGTGCCAGCAGCGGGGGGACATTGGGTGGCTACACCTTGACTTTC
clone size: -
CDR3 length: 15
D gene: -
J gene: TRBJ2-6
V gene: TRBV9

CDR3 protein: CASSQQGGITGQQRFGYTF
CDR3 DNA: TGTGCCAGCAGCCAGCAGGGTGGTATCACGGGCCAGCAACGTTTTGGCTACACCTTC
clone size: -
CDR3 length: 19
D gene: -
J gene: TRBJ1-2
V gene: TRBV2

CDR3 protein: CSAFQGRGGDTQYF
CDR3 DNA: TGCAGTGCCTTCCAAGGTCGCGGAGGAGATACGCAGTATTTT
clone size: many
CDR3 length: 14
D gene: -
J gene: TRBJ2-3
V gene: TRBV20-1

CDR3 protein: CASTYDTDPSGNTIYF
CDR3 DNA: TGTGCCAGCACCTATGACACGGATCCCTCCGGAAACACCATATATTTT
clone size: -
CDR3 length: 16
D gene: -
J gene: TRBJ1-3
V gene: TRBV12-3/TRBV12-4

CDR3 protein: CASSLEAEASF
CDR3 DNA: TGTGCCAGCAGCTTAGAAGCCGAAGCTTCCTTT
clone size: -
CDR3 length: 11
D gene: -
J gene: TRBJ1-1
V gene: TRBV5-1

CDR3 protein: CSARDQSKYEKLFF
CDR3 DNA: TGCAGTGCTAGAGATCAATCCAAGTATGAAAAACTGTTTTTT
clone size: many
CDR3 length: 14
D gene: -
J gene: TRBJ1-4
V gene: TRBV20-1

CDR3 protein: CASSQGGNSGNTIYF
CDR3 DNA: TGTGCCAGCAGCCAAGGGGGGAACTCTGGAAACACCATATATTTT
clone size: many
CDR3 length: 15
D gene: -
J gene: TRBJ1-3
V gene: TRBV7-8

CDR3 protein: CDISEGESYEQYF
CDR3 DNA: TGTGACATCAGTGAGGGGGAGTCCTACGAGCAGTACTTC
clone size: -
CDR3 length: 13
D gene: -
J gene: TRBJ2-7
V gene: TRBV10-3

CDR3 protein: CASSRDRNYEQYF
CDR3 DNA: TGTGCCAGCAGTCGGGACAGAAACTACGAGCAGTACTTC
clone size: many
CDR3 length: 13
D gene: TRBD1
J gene: TRBJ2-7
V gene: TRBV6-6

CDR3 protein: CASRRRHGGSQRQHF
CDR3 DNA: TGTGCCAGCAGAAGACGACACGGTGGGAGCCAGCGCCAGCATTTT
clone size: -
CDR3 length: 15
D gene: -
J gene: TRBJ1-5
V gene: TRBV10-3

CDR3 protein: CASSIQGRTEAFF
CDR3 DNA: TGTGCCAGTAGTATACAGGGGCGGACTGAAGCTTTCTTT
clone size: -
CDR3 length: 13
D gene: -
J gene: TRBJ1-1
V gene: TRBV19

CDR3 protein: CASNHQSYNSPLHF
CDR3 DNA: TGTGCCAGCAATCACCAGTCCTACAATTCACCCCTCCACTTT
clone size: -
CDR3 length: 14
D gene: -
J gene: TRBJ1-6
V gene: TRBV2

CDR3 protein: CATGGQGIDSPLHF
CDR3 DNA: TGTGCAACCGGGGGGCAGGGGATTGATTCACCCCTCCACTTT
clone size: many
CDR3 length: 14
D gene: -
J gene: TRBJ1-6
V gene: TRBV3-2

CDR3 protein: CAGSSPNDYPYPF
CDR3 DNA: TGTGCCGGCAGCTCACCGAACGACTATCCCTACCCCTTT
clone size: -
CDR3 length: 13
D gene: -
J gene: TRBJ1-6
V gene: TRBV7-2

CDR3 protein: CASSYTTGTTYEQYF
CDR3 DNA: TGTGCCAGCAGCTATACGACAGGGACGACCTACGAGCAGTACTTC
clone size: -
CDR3 length: 15
D gene: TRBD1
J gene: TRBJ2-7
V gene: TRBV11-3

CDR3 protein: CASSPEGAMTDTQYF
CDR3 DNA: TGTGCCAGCAGTCCCGAGGGAGCCATGACAGATACGCAGTATTTT
clone size: -
CDR3 length: 15
D gene: -
J gene: TRBJ2-3
V gene: TRBV2

CDR3 protein: CASSLGWSGEKLFF
CDR3 DNA: TGTGCCAGCAGTTTAGGGTGGAGCGGGGAAAAACTGTTTTTT
clone size: -
CDR3 length: 14
D gene: -
J gene: TRBJ1-4
V gene: TRBV12-3/TRBV12-4

CDR3 protein: CSDSGGGYNEQFF
CDR3 DNA: TGCAGCGATAGCGGGGGGGGATACAATGAGCAGTTCTTC
clone size: many
CDR3 length: 13
D gene: TRBD2
J gene: TRBJ2-1
V gene: TRBV29-1

CDR3 protein: CASSLWQASGAEAFF
CDR3 DNA: TGTGCCAGCAGTTTATGGCAGGCTTCGGGAGCTGAAGCTTTCTTT
clone size: many
CDR3 length: 15
D gene: -
J gene: TRBJ1-1
V gene: TRBV12-3/TRBV12-4

CDR3 protein: CAISEGRTYEQYF
CDR3 DNA: TGTGCCATCAGTGAGGGCAGGACCTACGAGCAGTACTTC
clone size: many
CDR3 length: 13
D gene: -
J gene: TRBJ2-7
V gene: TRBV10-3

CDR3 protein: CASSGPGTASYEQYF
CDR3 DNA: TGTGCCAGCAGCGGGCCCGGGACCGCATCCTACGAGCAGTACTTC
clone size: once
CDR3 length: 15
D gene: -
J gene: TRBJ2-7
V gene: TRBV7-9

CDR3 protein: CASSLNGFTNSNYGYTF
CDR3 DNA: TGCGCCAGCAGTTTGAACGGTTTTACCAATTCTAACTATGGCTACACCTTC
clone size: -
CDR3 length: 17
D gene: -
J gene: TRBJ1-2
V gene: TRBV4-3

CDR3 protein: CAISEVLQETQYF
CDR3 DNA: TGTGCCATCAGTGAAGTCCTCCAAGAGACCCAGTACTTC
clone size: few
CDR3 length: 13
D gene: -
J gene: TRBJ2-5
V gene: TRBV10-3

CDR3 protein: CASSLREGPQHF
CDR3 DNA: TGTGCCAGCAGCTTAAGGGAGGGGCCCCAGCATTTT
clone size: many
CDR3 length: 12
D gene: -
J gene: TRBJ1-5
V gene: TRBV7-2

CDR3 protein: CASSYTGWDTEAFF
CDR3 DNA: TGTGCCAGCAGCTACACAGGATGGGACACTGAAGCTTTCTTT
clone size: -
CDR3 length: 14
D gene: -
J gene: TRBJ1-1
V gene: TRBV7-2